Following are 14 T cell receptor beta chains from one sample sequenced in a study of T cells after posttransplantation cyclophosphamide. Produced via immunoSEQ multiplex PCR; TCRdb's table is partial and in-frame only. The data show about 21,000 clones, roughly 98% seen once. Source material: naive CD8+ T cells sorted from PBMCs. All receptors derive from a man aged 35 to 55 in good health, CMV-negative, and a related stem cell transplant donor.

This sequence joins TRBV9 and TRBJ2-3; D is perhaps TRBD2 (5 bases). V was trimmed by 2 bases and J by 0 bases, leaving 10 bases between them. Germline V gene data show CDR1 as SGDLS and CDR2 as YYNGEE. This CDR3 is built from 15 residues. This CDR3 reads CASSVSGTSTDTQYF. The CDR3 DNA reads TGTGCCAGCAGCGTGAGCGGCACTAGCACAGATACGCAGTATTTT.

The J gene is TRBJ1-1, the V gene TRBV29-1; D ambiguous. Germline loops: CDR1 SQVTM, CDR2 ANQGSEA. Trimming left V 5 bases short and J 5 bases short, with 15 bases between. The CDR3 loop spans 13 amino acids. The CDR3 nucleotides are TGCAGCGTTCTTCTTCCCGAGGGTACTGAAGCTTTCTTT. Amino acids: CSVLLPEGTEAFF.

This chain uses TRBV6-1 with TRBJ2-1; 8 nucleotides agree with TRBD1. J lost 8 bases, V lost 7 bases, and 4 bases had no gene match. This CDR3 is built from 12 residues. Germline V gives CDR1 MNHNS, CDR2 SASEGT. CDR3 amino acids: CASNQGAHEQFF. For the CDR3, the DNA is TGTGCCAGCAACCAGGGGGCTCATGAGCAGTTCTTC.

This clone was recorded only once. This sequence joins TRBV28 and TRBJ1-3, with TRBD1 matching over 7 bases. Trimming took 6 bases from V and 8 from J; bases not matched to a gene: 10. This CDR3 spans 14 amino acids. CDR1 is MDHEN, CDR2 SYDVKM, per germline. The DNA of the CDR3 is TGTGCCAGCAGCCCGACAGGGACCGTGGACACCATATATTTT. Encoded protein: CASSPTGTVDTIYF.

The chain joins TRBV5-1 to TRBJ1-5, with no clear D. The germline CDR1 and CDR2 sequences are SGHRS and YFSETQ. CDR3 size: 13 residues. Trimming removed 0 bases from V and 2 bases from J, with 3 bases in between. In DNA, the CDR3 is TGCGCCAGCAGCTTGGCCGGCAATCAGCCCCAGCATTTT. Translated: CASSLAGNQPQHF.

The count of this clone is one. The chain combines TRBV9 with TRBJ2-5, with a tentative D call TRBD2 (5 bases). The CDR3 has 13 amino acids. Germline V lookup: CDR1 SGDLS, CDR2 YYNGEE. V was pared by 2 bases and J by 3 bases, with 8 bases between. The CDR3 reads CASSVGGEETQYF. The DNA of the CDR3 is TGTGCCAGCAGCGTCGGAGGAGAAGAGACCCAGTACTTC.

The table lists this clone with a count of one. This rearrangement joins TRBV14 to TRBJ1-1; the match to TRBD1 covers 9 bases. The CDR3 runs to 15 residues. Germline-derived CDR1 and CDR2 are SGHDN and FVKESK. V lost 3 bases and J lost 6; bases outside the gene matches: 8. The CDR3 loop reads CASSQNRDRVSEAFF. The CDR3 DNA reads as TGTGCCAGCAGCCAGAACCGGGACAGGGTCTCTGAAGCTTTCTTT.

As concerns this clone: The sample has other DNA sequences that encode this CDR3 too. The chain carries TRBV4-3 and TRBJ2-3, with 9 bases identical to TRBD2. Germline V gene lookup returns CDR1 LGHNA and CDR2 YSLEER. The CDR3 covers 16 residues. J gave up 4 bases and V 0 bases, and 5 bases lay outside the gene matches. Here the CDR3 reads CASSQEAGGGADTQYF. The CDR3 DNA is TGCGCCAGCAGCCAAGAAGCGGGAGGTGGAGCAGATACGCAGTATTTT.

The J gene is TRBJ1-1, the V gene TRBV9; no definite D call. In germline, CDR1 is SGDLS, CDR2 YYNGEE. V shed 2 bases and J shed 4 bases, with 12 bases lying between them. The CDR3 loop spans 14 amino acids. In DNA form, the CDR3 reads TGTGCCAGCAGCGTCCGGGAGCCTGGCACTGAAGCTTTCTTT. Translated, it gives CASSVREPGTEAFF.

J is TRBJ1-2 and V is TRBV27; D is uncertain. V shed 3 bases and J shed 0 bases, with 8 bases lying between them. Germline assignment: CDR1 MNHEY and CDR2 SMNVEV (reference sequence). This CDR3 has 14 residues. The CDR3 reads CASSFGNTNYGYTF. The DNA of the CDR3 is TGTGCCAGCAGTTTCGGGAATACTAACTATGGCTACACCTTC.

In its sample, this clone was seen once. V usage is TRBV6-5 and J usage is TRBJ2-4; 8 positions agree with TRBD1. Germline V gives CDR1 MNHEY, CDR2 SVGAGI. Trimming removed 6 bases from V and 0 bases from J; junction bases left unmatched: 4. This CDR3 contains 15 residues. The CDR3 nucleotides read TGTGCCAGCAGAGACAGGGGCCCAGCCAAAAACATTCAGTACTTC. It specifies CASRDRGPAKNIQYF.

The CDR3 bases are TGTGCCAGCAGCTCTTCCAACGTAGGGGCGGGATTGGAGACCCAGTACTTC. This codes for CASSSSNVGAGLETQYF. The chain recombines TRBV7-9 with TRBJ2-5; D perhaps matches TRBD2 (6 bases). This CDR3 region has 17 residues. Germline-derived CDR1 and CDR2 are SEHNR and FQNEAQ (reference sequence). Trimming cost V 4 bases and J 5 bases, with 23 bases left between them.

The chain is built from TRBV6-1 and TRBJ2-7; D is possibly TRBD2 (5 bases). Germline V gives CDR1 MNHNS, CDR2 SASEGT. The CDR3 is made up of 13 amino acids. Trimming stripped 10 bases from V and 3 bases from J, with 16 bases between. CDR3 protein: CATNIRGLYEQYF. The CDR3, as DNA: TGTGCCACCAATATAAGAGGGCTCTACGAGCAGTACTTC.

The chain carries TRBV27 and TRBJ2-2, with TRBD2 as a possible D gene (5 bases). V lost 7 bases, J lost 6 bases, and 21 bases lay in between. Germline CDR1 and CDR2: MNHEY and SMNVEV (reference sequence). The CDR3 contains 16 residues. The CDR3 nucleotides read TGTGCCAGCAATTCGGTTAACGGGAATCTGGCCGGGGAGCTGTTTTTT. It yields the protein CASNSVNGNLAGELFF.